This T cell receptor beta chain appears in the sequencing data of a study of graft-versus-host responses after intestinal transplantation. For this clone: Its specificity is not known.

The table came from immunoSEQ multiplex PCR; TCRdb's copy has only in-frame clones and leaves some out. Among fewer than 120,000 clones listed, around 95% were seen once. V was pared by 2 bases and J by 5 bases, with 10 bases between. The CDR3 is 14 amino acids. Per the germline V gene, CDR1 is MGHDK and CDR2 is SYGVNS. The chain joins TRBV25-1 to TRBJ1-5; D perhaps matches TRBD1 (6 bases). The TCR originated in a human donor who received an intestinal transplant. The specimen was unstimulated CD8+ T cells sorted from spleen or lymph node cells, collected before intestinal transplant. CDR3 in amino acids: CASSEEGEDQPQHF. The CDR3 DNA follows: TGTGCCAGCAGTGAAGAGGGGGAGGATCAGCCCCAGCATTTT.